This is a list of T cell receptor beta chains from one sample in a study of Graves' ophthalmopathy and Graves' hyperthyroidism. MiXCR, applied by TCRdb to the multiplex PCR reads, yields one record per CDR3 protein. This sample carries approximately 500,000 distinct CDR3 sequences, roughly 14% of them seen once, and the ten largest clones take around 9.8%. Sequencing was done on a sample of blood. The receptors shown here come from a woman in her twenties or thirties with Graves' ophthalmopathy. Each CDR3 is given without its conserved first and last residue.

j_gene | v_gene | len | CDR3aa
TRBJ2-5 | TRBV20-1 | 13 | SARGASGNWETQY
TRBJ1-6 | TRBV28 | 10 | ASGGLRGPLH
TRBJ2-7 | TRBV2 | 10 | ASRRVPYEQY
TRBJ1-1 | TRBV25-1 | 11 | ASKGGGYTEAF
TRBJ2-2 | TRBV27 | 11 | ASSLLPGGELF
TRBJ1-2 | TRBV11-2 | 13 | ASSLGQADLYGYT
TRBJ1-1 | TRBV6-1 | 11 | ASARESVTEAF
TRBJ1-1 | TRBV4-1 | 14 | ASSQVYRRSNTEAF
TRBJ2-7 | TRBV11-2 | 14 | ASSRGTGTTKYEQY
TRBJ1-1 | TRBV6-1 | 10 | ASSERQAEAF
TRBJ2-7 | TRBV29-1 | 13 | SVEVASRESYEQY
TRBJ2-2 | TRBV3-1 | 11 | ASSQSAPGELF
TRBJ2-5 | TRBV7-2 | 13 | ASSLLGLAEETKY
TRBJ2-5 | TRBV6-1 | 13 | ASSEDWAAQETQY
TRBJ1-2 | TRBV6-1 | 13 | ASSEAGRDLYGYT
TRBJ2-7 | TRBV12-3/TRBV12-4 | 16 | ASSYRLLLSWGSYEQY